These T cell receptor beta chains were read from a single sample in a study of OX40 agonist ivuxolimab in advanced cancers. Sequenced by immunoSEQ multiplex PCR; TCRdb stores in-frame clones only, minus some. The table lists around 50,000 clones, around nine tenths of them singletons. Sample: CD4+ or CD8+ T cells sorted from blood, taken in a trial of the OX40 agonist ivuxolimab. The receptor set was obtained from an adult with an advanced solid tumor such as melanoma, head and neck, liver or kidney cancer. CDR3s include the opening cysteine and the closing phenylalanine or tryptophan. The D gene is left open where the match is weak. Part of the rows lack a size; the others show once, few, many or a class for expanded clones.

v_call	clone_size	j_call	d_call	cdr3_nt	cdr3_aa
TRBV9	NA	TRBJ2-1	NA	TGTGCCAGCAGCGAGCAAGGGGGTTACAATGAGCAGTTCTTC	CASSEQGGYNEQFF
TRBV19	NA	TRBJ1-1	NA	TGTGCCAGTAGTATAGGAAGACAGGTGACGGGCACTGAAGCTTTCTTT	CASSIGRQVTGTEAFF
TRBV5-1	NA	TRBJ2-3	TRBD2	TGCGCCAGCAGCTTGGATTCTAGCGGGAGCACAGATACGCAGTATTTT	CASSLDSSGSTDTQYF
TRBV5-1	once	TRBJ2-1	NA	TGCGCCAGCAGCTTGGTACCCAGCGGCTACAATGAGCAGTTCTTC	CASSLVPSGYNEQFF
TRBV6-5	NA	TRBJ1-1	NA	TGTGCCCACAAGCACACTGAAGCTTTCTTT	CAHKHTEAFF
TRBV7-2	NA	TRBJ2-5	NA	TGTGCCAGCAGCTCCCAGGCAGGGAGGGAGACCCAGTACTTC	CASSSQAGRETQYF
TRBV5-1	NA	TRBJ2-1	NA	TGCGCCAGCAGCTTGGAACAGAACAATGAGCAGTTCTTC	CASSLEQNNEQFF
TRBV5-1	NA	TRBJ2-7	NA	TGCGCCAGCAGCTTGGCCGTCAGGGAAGACGAGCAGTACTTC	CASSLAVREDEQYF
TRBV7-9	NA	TRBJ2-3	NA	TGTGCCAGCAGCCGTGGGACAGATACGCAGTATTTT	CASSRGTDTQYF
TRBV18	NA	TRBJ2-7	TRBD2	TGTGCCAGCTCACCGCAGCTAGCGGCCAGCTCCTACGAGCAGTACTTC	CASSPQLAASSYEQYF
TRBV7-8	NA	TRBJ2-5	NA	TGTGCCAGCAGCCCAAACTGGCAACAAGAGACCCAGTACTTC	CASSPNWQQETQYF
TRBV4-1	few	TRBJ2-3	TRBD1	TGCGCCAGCAGCCAAGATGGGGCCTACAGGGGAGATACGCAGTATTTT	CASSQDGAYRGDTQYF
TRBV2	NA	TRBJ2-2	TRBD2	TGTGCCAGCAGCGAAACTAGACTGGCGGGAGGGAACACCGGGGAGCTGTTTTTT	CASSETRLAGGNTGELFF
TRBV2	NA	TRBJ1-3	NA	TGTGCCAGCAGTGACCTCGGCGGAAACACCATATATTTT	CASSDLGGNTIYF
TRBV11-3	few	TRBJ2-2	NA	TGTGCCAGCACCCTCGGCCCCGCCGGGGAGCTGTTTTTT	CASTLGPAGELFF
TRBV2	NA	TRBJ2-7	NA	TGTGCCAGCATCGAGGGGTACGAGCAGTACTTC	CASIEGYEQYF
TRBV5-1	NA	TRBJ2-1	NA	TGCGCCAGCAGCTTGGTGGCTCACAATGAGCAGTTCTTC	CASSLVAHNEQFF
TRBV5-1	NA	TRBJ2-7	TRBD2	TGCGCCAGCAGCGCCCGACTAGCGGGACCCTACGAGCAGTACTTC	CASSARLAGPYEQYF
TRBV5-1	NA	TRBJ1-1	TRBD1	TGCGCCAGCATGGGTGCGACAGGGGTGGGCACTGAAGCTTTCTTT	CASMGATGVGTEAFF
TRBV27	NA	TRBJ2-7	TRBD1	TGTGCCAGCAGTAAAAGGCCGGGACAGGACTACGAGCAGTACTTC	CASSKRPGQDYEQYF
TRBV10-1	NA	TRBJ2-3	TRBD1	TGCGCCAGCAGTGAGGGGACAGGGGGCGCGAATACGCAGTATTTT	CASSEGTGGANTQYF
TRBV5-6	NA	TRBJ2-1	TRBD2	TGTGCCAGCAGCTTGGCGGGACTAGCGGATTCCAATGAGCAGTTCTTC	CASSLAGLADSNEQFF
TRBV19	NA	TRBJ1-4	NA	TGTGCCAGTAGTGGAGTCTGGGGGGCGTACGAAAAACTGTTTTTT	CASSGVWGAYEKLFF